What follows is one T cell receptor beta chain and its context. It lacks a known antigen. There are no base qualities to consult, and no much larger clone falls within one base. This record belongs to a study of T cell responses to AZD1222 COVID-19 vaccine (dated by TCRdb to the early 2020s). Study-level background: Because spike-specific TCR depth and breadth did not differ between the two schedules, AZD1222 recipients who got a second dose at roughly 4 weeks were pooled with those who got a second dose at roughly 12 weeks. Trial participants were enrolled into age subgroups of 18-55, 56-69 and 70-plus years, which contained approximately 150, 30 and 60 TCR-sequenced participants, respectively. A total of 230 to 250 trial participants underwent TCR sequencing, of whom 207 had received two doses of AZD1222 and roughly 26 had received two doses of the MenACWY control vaccine. Overall study results and their limits: Conclusions about previously exposed vaccinees are limited, since just six AZD1222 recipients were seropositive for SARS-CoV-2 at baseline. In the small 56-69-year group, the increase in depth fell short of significance, most likely because of low power. Participants were mostly white British and included more females than males, and it was suggested by the authors that clonal diversity may have been underestimated. Vaccine-associated CD4 TCRs spanned the whole spike protein, with dominant responses in regions 160-218 and 743-854. Because no day 14 peak-response samples were available, repertoires were characterized only after the peak T cell response. Epitopes outside the regions mutated in the B.1.351 and B.1.1.7 variants were reportedly recognized by nearly half of the unique spike-specific TCRs. A significant rise in spike-specific TCR breadth and depth was observed after two AZD1222 doses relative to day 0 and relative to MenACWY recipients.

The sample's time point label, in plain terms: baseline before first vaccination. Samples from vaccinated people were obtained from the UK trials COV001 and COV002, which included a single-blind randomized controlled phase 2/3 trial of AZD1222 (ChAdOx1 nCoV-19) in healthy adults. Trial participant PBMC samples were collected at day 0 and day 28 after the second dose for TCRbeta chain sequencing. The CDR3 regions of human TCRbeta chains were subjected to immunosequencing. Concerning the study's data processing: Repertoire TCRs were checked for matches against a reference library of SARS-CoV-2-specific TCRs that had been generated using the MIRA antigen-specificity platform. Breadth was defined as the fraction of unique TCRs that were SARS-CoV-2-associated. Depth was defined as the fraction of total T cells that were SARS-CoV-2-associated. Using the MIRA data, every spike-specific TCR was mapped to the spike region that the TCR reacted to and assigned to either a CD4 or a CD8 class. Log10-transformed breadth and depth values were compared by one-way ANOVA with Sidak's multiple comparisons tests. This immuneACCESS table, as held by TCRdb, lists in-frame sequences with V and J called but not all clones. Of the missing ones, under half trace to an unresolved V gene in checked studies; the others have no known cause. V and J calls and clone size are those listed in that table; D and trimming were worked out from the DNA. This sample has around 120,000 clones in its table, and more than 70% of those were observed once. The ten biggest clones cover under 6.5% of the sample.

CDR1 and CDR2 are drawn from the germline V gene: SGHTA, FQGNSA. Clipping removes 1 base from V and 8 bases from J, with 2 as the unmatched junction base count. The CDR3 spans 13 residues, from the cysteine through the phenylalanine. CDR3 DNA only is kept here, 39 bases in frame from base 1. The sample in question was peripheral blood, obtained on day 0 of AZD1222 vaccination. The chain couples TRBV7-2 to TRBJ2-1; TRBD2 matches 7 bases in the middle. The receptor was derived from an adult in good health. The CDR3 region reads CASSLELAHEQFF. The sequenced DNA is TGTGCCAGCAGCTTAGAACTAGCGCATGAGCAGTTCTTC.